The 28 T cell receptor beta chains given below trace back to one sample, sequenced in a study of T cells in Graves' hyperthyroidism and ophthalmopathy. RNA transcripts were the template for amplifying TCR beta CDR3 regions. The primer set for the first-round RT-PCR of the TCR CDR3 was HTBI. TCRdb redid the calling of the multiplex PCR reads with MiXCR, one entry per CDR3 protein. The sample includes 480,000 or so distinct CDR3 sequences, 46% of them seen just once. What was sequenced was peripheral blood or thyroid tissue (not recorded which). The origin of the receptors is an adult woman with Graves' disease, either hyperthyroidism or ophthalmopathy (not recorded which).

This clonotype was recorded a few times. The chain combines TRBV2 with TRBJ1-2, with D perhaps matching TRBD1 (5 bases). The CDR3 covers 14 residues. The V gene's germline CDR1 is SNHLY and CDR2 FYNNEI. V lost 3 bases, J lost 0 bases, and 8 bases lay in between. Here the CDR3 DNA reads TGTGCCAGCAGTGACGGGGGGACTAACTATGGCTACACCTTC. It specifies CASSDGGTNYGYTF.

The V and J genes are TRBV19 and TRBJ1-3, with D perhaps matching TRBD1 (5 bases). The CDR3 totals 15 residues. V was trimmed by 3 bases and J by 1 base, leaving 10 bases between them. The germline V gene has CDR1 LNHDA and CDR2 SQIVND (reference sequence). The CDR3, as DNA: TGTGCCAGTAGTATCAGGACACGGTCTGGAAACACCATATATTTT. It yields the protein CASSIRTRSGNTIYF.

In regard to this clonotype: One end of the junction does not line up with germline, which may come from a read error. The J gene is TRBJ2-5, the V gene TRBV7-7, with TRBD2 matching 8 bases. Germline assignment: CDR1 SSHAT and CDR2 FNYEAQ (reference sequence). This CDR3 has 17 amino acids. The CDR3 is CASSPVLPGAGDKTQYF. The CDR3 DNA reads TGTGCTAGCAGCCCCGTTCTTCCGGGAGCGGGAGATAAGACCCAGTACTTC.

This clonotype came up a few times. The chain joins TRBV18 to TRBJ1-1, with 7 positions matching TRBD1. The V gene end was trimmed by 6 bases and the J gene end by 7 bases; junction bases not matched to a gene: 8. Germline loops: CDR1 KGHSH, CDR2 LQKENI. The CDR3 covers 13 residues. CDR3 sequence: CASSSGGTVEAFF. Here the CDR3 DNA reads TGTGCCAGCTCTTCAGGGGGAACAGTTGAAGCTTTCTTT.

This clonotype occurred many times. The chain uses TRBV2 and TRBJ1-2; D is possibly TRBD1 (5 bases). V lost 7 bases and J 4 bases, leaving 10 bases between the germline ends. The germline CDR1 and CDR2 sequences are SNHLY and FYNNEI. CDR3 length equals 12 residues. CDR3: CASIGDGYGYTF. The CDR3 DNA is TGTGCCAGCATAGGGGACGGCTATGGCTACACCTTC.

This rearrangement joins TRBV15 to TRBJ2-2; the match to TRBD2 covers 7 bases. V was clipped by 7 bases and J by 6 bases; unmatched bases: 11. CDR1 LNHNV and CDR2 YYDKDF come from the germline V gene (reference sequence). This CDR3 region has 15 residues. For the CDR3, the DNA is TGTGCCACCACCCCCCGGGGGGAAGGGTCCGGGGAGCTGTTTTTT. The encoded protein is CATTPRGEGSGELFF.

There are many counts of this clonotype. CDR3 in DNA: TGTGCCAGCAGCCCGAGGGGACAGAGGTTTAACTATGGCTACACCTTC. Translating it yields CASSPRGQRFNYGYTF. This rearrangement joins TRBV5-5 to TRBJ1-2; 7 bases are shared with TRBD1. V trimming: 4 bases; J trimming: 1 base; junction bases outside the gene matches: 10. Germline V gene data show CDR1 as SGHKS and CDR2 as YYEKEE (reference sequence). There are 16 residues in the CDR3.

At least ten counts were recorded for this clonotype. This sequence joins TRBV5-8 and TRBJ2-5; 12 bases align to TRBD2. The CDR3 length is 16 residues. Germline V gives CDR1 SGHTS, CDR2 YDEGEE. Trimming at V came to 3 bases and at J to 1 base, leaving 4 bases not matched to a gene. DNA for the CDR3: TGTGCCAGCAGCTCCCTAGCGGGAGGGTCCCAAGAGACCCAGTACTTC. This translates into CASSSLAGGSQETQYF.

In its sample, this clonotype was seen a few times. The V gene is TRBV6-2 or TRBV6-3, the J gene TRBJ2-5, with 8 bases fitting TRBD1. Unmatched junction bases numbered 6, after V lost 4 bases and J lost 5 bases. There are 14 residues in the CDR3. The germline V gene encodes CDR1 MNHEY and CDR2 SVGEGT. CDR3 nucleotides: TGTGCCAGCAGTTTCGGGACAGGTTCGGAGACCCAGTACTTC. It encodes CASSFGTGSETQYF.

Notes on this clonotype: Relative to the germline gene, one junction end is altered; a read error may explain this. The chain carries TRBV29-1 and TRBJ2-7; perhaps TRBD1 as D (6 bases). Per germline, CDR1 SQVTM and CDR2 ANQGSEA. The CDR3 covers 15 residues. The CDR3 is CSIEGGSRNSYEQYF. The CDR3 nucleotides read TGCAGCATTGAAGGGGGAAGCAGGAACTCCTACGAGCAGTACTTC.

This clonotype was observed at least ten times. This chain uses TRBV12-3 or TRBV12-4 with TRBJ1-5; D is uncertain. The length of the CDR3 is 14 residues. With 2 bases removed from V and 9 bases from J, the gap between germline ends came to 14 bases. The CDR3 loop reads CASSLRALGPPQHF. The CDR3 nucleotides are TGTGCCAGCAGTTTACGTGCCCTAGGCCCGCCCCAGCATTTT.

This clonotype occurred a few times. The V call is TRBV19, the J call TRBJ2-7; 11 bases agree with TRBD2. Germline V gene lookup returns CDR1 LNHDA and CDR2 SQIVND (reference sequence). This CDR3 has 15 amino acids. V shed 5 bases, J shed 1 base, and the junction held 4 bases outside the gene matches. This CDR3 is CASSQTSGTSYEQYF. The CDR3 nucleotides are TGTGCCAGTAGTCAGACTAGCGGGACTTCCTACGAGCAGTACTTC.

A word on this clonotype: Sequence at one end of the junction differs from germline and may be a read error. CDR3 bases: TGCAGTGCAAATATAAGGGGGTGGACTGGAGCTTTCTTT. Amino acids: CSANIRGWTGAFF. The chain carries TRBV20-1 and TRBJ1-1; tentative D call: TRBD1 (6 bases). The length of the CDR3 is 13 residues. Per the germline V gene, CDR1 is DFQATT and CDR2 is SNEGSKA (reference sequence).

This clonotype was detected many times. The CDR3 is CASSYSNRERSPLHF. The CDR3 DNA follows: TGTGCCAGCAGTTACTCGAACAGGGAGCGGTCACCCCTCCACTTT. The chain has TRBV6-6 and TRBJ1-6; D possibly corresponds to TRBD1 (6 bases). The CDR3 consists of 15 residues. The germline CDR1 and CDR2 sequences are MNHNY and SVGAGI (reference sequence). V was shortened by 0 bases and J by 10 bases, with 13 bases between the two germline ends.

CDR3 sequence reads: CASSAPVSGEETQYF. The CDR3 DNA reads TGTGCCAGCAGTGCCCCTGTGTCCGGCGAAGAGACCCAGTACTTC. The chain couples TRBV7-9 to TRBJ2-5; D remains unclear. The CDR3 sequence is 15 residues long. Germline loops: CDR1 SEHNR, CDR2 FQNEAQ (reference sequence). V was trimmed by 6 bases and J by 3 bases, leaving 17 bases between them.

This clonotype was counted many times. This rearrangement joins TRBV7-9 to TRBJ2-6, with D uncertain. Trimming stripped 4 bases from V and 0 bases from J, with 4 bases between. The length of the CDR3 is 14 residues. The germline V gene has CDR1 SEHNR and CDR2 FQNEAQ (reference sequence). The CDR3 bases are TGTGCCAGCAGCTCAAGCTCTGGGGCCAACGTCCTGACTTTC. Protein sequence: CASSSSSGANVLTF.

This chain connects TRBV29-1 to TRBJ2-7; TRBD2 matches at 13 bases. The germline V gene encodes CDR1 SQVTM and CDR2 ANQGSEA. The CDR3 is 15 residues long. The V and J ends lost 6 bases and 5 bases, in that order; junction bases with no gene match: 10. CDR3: CSVLTGTSGTDEQYF. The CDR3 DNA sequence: TGCAGCGTGTTAACCGGGACTAGCGGGACGGACGAGCAGTACTTC.

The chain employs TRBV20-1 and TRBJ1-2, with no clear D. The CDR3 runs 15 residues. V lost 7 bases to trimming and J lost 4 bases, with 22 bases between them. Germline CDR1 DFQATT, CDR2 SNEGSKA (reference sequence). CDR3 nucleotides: TGCAGTGTTAAAGAAAAGGGCGAAGTGATCTATGGCTACACCTTC. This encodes CSVKEKGEVIYGYTF.

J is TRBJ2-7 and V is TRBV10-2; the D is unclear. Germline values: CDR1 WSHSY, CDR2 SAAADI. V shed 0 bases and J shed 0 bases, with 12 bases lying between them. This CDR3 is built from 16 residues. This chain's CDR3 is CASSESRLESSYEQYF. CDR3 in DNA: TGCGCCAGCAGTGAGTCGAGGTTGGAATCCTCCTACGAGCAGTACTTC.

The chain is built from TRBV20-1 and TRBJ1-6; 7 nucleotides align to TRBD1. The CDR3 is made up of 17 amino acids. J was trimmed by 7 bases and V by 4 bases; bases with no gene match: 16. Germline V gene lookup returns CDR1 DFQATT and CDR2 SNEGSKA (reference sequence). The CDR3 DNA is TGCAGTGCTACGTCTACAGGGGAGGACAGGCAGAATTCACCCCTCCACTTT. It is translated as CSATSTGEDRQNSPLHF.

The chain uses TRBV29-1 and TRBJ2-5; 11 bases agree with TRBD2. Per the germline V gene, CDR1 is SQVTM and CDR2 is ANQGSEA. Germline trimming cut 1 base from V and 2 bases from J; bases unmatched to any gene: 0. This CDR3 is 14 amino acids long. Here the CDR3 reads CSVEGLAGQETQYF. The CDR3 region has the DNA TGCAGCGTTGAAGGACTAGCGGGACAAGAGACCCAGTACTTC.

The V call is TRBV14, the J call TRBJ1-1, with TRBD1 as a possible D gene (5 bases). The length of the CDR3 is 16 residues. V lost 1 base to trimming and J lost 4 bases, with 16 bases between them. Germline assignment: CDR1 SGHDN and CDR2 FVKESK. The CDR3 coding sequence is TGTGCCAGCAGCCAAGGACAGTTCCGCAAGAGCACTGAAGCTTTCTTT. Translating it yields CASSQGQFRKSTEAFF.

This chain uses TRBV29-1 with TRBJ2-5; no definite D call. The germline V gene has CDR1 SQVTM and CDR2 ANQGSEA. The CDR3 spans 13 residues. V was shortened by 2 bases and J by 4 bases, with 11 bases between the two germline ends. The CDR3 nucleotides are TGCAGCGTTGAATGGGGAAATTCAGAGACCCAGTACTTC. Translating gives CSVEWGNSETQYF.

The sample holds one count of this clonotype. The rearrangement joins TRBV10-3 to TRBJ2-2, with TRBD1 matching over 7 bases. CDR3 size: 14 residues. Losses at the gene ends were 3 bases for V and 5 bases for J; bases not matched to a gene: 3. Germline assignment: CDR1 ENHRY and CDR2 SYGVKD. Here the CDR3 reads CAISEGTETGELFF. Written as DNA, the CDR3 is TGTGCCATCAGTGAAGGGACAGAGACCGGGGAGCTGTTTTTT.

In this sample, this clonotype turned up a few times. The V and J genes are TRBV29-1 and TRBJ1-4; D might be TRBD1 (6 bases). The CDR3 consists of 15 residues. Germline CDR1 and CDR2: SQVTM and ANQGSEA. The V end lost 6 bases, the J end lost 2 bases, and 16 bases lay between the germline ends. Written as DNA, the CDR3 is TGCAGCGTCCGGCTGAGGACAGTTACTAATGAAAAACTGTTTTTT. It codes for CSVRLRTVTNEKLFF. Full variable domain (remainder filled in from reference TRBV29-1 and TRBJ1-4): SAVISQKPSRDICQRGTSLTIQCQVDSQVTMMFWYRQQPGQSLTLIATANQGSEATYESGFVIDKFPISRPNLTFSTLTVSNMSPEDSSIYLCSVRLRTVTNEKLFFGSGTQLSVL.

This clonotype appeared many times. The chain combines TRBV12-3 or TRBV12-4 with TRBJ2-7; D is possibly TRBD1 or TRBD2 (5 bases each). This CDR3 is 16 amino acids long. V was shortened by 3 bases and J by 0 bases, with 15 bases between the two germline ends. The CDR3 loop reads CASSFGFPGPSYEQYF. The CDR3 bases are TGTGCCAGCAGTTTCGGTTTTCCGGGACCCTCCTACGAGCAGTACTTC.

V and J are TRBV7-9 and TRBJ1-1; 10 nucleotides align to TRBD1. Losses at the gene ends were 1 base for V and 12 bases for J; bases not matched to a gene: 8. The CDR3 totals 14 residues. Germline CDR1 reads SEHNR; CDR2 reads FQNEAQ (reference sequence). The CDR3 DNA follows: TGTGCCAGCAGCTTAGGTCCATTGGGACAGGGGACTTTCTTT. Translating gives CASSLGPLGQGTFF.

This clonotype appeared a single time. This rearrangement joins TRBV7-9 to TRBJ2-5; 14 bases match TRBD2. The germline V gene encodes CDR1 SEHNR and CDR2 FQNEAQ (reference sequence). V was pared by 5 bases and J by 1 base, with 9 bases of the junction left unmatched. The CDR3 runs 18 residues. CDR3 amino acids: CASSQTGTSGSSQETQYF. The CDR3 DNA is TGTGCCAGCAGCCAAACCGGGACTAGCGGGAGCTCCCAAGAGACCCAGTACTTC.